The sequence of this TCR beta chain was determined in a study of shared clonotypes between healthy human individuals. Study summary: Each donor's CD4 naive and CD4 memory cells filled three plates apiece, CD8 naive two, and CD8 memory one.

Germline values: CDR1 LNHDA, CDR2 SQIVND (reference sequence). This CDR3 spans 13 amino acids. Trimming pared 3 bases from V and 7 bases from J, leaving 10 bases between. The naive CD8 subset, CD45RO-negative cells positively selected for CCR7, excluded terminally differentiated effector memory CD45RA+ cells. The count of this clone is one. The antigen is unknown. This table comes from immunoSEQ multiplex PCR, and its TCRdb copy is limited to in-frame clones, with some not included. The table lists 1.5 million to 2.5 million clones, roughly 95% of them singletons, with less than 1.5% in the top ten. General observations from the study: As a rule, naive subsets had a larger estimated richness than memory subsets.

This TCR was recovered from a man younger than 30 in good health. The specimen was naive CD8+ T cells sorted from blood. The chain is built from TRBV19 and TRBJ2-1, with D possibly being TRBD1 (5 bases). The CDR3 nucleotides read TGTGCCAGTAGTATTACTTACAGGAATGAGCAGTTCTTC. Its protein product is CASSITYRNEQFF.